This T cell receptor (beta chain) was sequenced in a study of blood T cell repertoires in COVID-19. The assay was immunoSEQ multiplex PCR, and TCRdb's table has in-frame clones only and misses some. The sample lists more than 85,000 clones; approximately 90% were seen once. This clone was counted once. Sequenced: peripheral blood. This clonotype was sampled from a human donor in a cohort sampled during active COVID-19.

CDR3 loop: CASSGTSGGKISETQYF. DNA of the CDR3: TGTGCCAGCAGTGGGACTAGCGGGGGGAAGATATCGGAGACCCAGTACTTC. This chain uses TRBV2 with TRBJ2-5; 14 nucleotides line up with TRBD2. CDR1 is SNHLY and CDR2 is FYNNEI in the germline V gene. The CDR3 runs to 17 residues. V was clipped by 4 bases and J by 5 bases; unmatched bases: 9.